The rows below give T cell receptor beta chains drawn from one sample of a study of Tregs in tolerant kidney transplant recipients. The table came from immunoSEQ multiplex PCR; TCRdb's copy has only in-frame clones and leaves some out. The sample has fewer than 100,000 clones, approximately 90% seen once. The sample in question was Tregs from blood, obtained before the transplant. The receptors stem from a human donor who received a combined kidney and bone marrow transplant. The CDR3 runs from the conserved cysteine through the conserved F or W. A D gene is named only where the DNA matches it firmly. Size tells how often a clone was seen (once, few, many) or the class of an expanded clone, and some rows leave it out.

>.|.|TRBJ1-1|TRBV7-2
TGTGCCAGCAGCCTATCCAGGGTTGTTGGCACTGAAGCTTTCTTT
CASSLSRVVGTEAFF
>TRBD1|.|TRBJ1-1|TRBV5-1
TGCGCCAGCAGCTTGGAGGGTCAGGGGGAAGAAGCTTTCTTT
CASSLEGQGEEAFF
>.|.|TRBJ1-3|TRBV9
TGTGCCAGCAGTACAGCAGGGGCCCTCTCTGGAAACACCATATATTTT
CASSTAGALSGNTIYF
>.|.|TRBJ1-2|TRBV5-6
TGTGCCAGCAGCTTGACGGGATATGGCTACACCTTC
CASSLTGYGYTF
>.|.|TRBJ1-5|TRBV5-1
TGCGCCAGCAGCTTGCAAGGCGGAAATCAGCCCCAGCATTTT
CASSLQGGNQPQHF
>.|once|TRBJ2-2|TRBV7-3
TGTGCCAGCAGCCGAGGACTGAGCACCGGGGAGCTGTTTTTT
CASSRGLSTGELFF
>.|.|TRBJ2-5|TRBV5-8
TGTGCCAGCAGCTTTACGACCCAGTACTTC
CASSFTTQYF
>TRBD1|few|TRBJ1-4|TRBV14
TGTGCCAGCAGCCAGGACAGGGGGGAAAAACTGTTTTTT
CASSQDRGEKLFF
>TRBD1|.|TRBJ2-7|TRBV11-1
TGTGCCAGCAGCTCGGGACAGGGCTACGAGCAGTACTTC
CASSSGQGYEQYF
>TRBD1|.|TRBJ2-7|TRBV18
TGTGCCAGCTCACCGAGGACAGGGGGAACCTTCTCCTACGAGCAGTACTTC
CASSPRTGGTFSYEQYF
>TRBD1|.|TRBJ2-2|TRBV5-1
TGCGCCAGCAGCCCCGGGGGACAGGGGGCTCTTAGCGGGGAGCTGTTTTTT
CASSPGGQGALSGELFF
>.|.|TRBJ1-3|TRBV28
TGTGCCAGCAGTTTTCCTTCGGGAGACACCATATATTTT
CASSFPSGDTIYF
>TRBD1|.|TRBJ2-1|TRBV4-3
TGCGCCAGCAGCCAAGGTCAGGACAGGGGCGATAAGCAGTTCTTC
CASSQGQDRGDKQFF
>TRBD1|.|TRBJ2-1|TRBV7-9
TGTGCCAGCAGCACGACAGGGGGGAAGCAGTTCTTC
CASSTTGGKQFF
>TRBD1|once|TRBJ2-1|TRBV5-5
TGTGCCAGCAGTCGTGTAACGGGACAGGGGTGGGCTGAGCAGTTCTTC
CASSRVTGQGWAEQFF
>TRBD1|once|TRBJ2-7|TRBV9
TGTGCCAGCAGCGTAGGGGAGGGACAGGGTATCTACGAGCAGTACTTC
CASSVGEGQGIYEQYF
>.|.|TRBJ2-7|TRBV11-2
TGTGCCAGCAGCTTAAAAGCATACGAGCAGTACTTC
CASSLKAYEQYF
>.|.|TRBJ2-7|TRBV28
TGTGCCAGCAGTTATCAGCATTACGAGCAGTACTTC
CASSYQHYEQYF
>.|.|TRBJ2-2|TRBV5-1
TGCGCCAGCAGCGGCGGACAGTCCACCGGGGAGCTGTTTTTT
CASSGGQSTGELFF
>TRBD2|.|TRBJ2-7|TRBV4-1
TGCGCCAGCAGACGCGGACTAGCGGGCCTTTCCTACGAGCAGTACTTC
CASRRGLAGLSYEQYF
>.|.|TRBJ2-7|TRBV7-2
TGTGCCAGCAGCTTAGCCAGGGACTACGAGCAGTACTTC
CASSLARDYEQYF
>.|.|TRBJ2-3|TRBV5-1
TGCGCCAGCAGCTTGTGGGGGGACTGGCGGCTCACAGATACGCAGTATTTT
CASSLWGDWRLTDTQYF
>.|.|TRBJ2-3|TRBV6-1
TGTGCCAGCAGTGTCGGGGCCACAGATACGCAGTATTTT
CASSVGATDTQYF
>.|few|TRBJ1-2|TRBV14
TGTGCCAGTCACCCCACGGACAGCGCCTATGGCTACACCTTC
CASHPTDSAYGYTF